This record looks at one T cell receptor (beta chain) sequence and its context. Its target is not known. The CDR3 covers 16 residues. Germline V CDR1 and CDR2: SSHAT, FNYEAQ (reference sequence). V lost 5 bases, J lost 0 bases, and 14 bases lay in between. Only in-frame clones appear in the TCRdb table, and some are missing; sequencing was by immunoSEQ multiplex PCR. The sample has fewer than 130,000 clones, roughly 90% seen once. The donors were in the roughly 110-subject validation cohort; that cohort was separate from the approximately 700-subject first cohort. These data belong to a study of cytomegalovirus exposure and HLA in healthy donors. Whole-study results and caveats: It was fewer than 200 TCR beta chains that were listed as cytomegalovirus-associated. Rarity characterized most TCR sequences, yet some public TCRs appeared in many donors.

V is TRBV7-7 and J is TRBJ2-1; tentative D call: TRBD2 (5 bases). The sample comprised PBMCs. The TCR sequence derives from a woman aged 30 to 39 in good health and CMV-seropositive. CDR3 sequence: CASSKSAGSSYNEQFF. The CDR3 DNA sequence: TGTGCCAGCAGCAAATCTGCGGGCAGCTCCTACAATGAGCAGTTCTTC.